The T cell receptor beta chain under discussion was sequenced for a study of cytomegalovirus exposure and HLA in healthy donors. The table came from immunoSEQ multiplex PCR; TCRdb's copy has only in-frame clones and leaves some out. The sample has 110,000 to 150,000 clones; 85% to 90% are singletons. The source material was PBMCs. This TCR was sampled from a young woman in good health and CMV-seropositive.

The CDR3 loop is CASSPIVRGPSSYEQYF. Here the CDR3 DNA reads TGCGCCAGCAGCCCGATTGTTAGGGGGCCAAGCTCCTACGAGCAGTACTTC. The V call is TRBV4-1, the J call TRBJ2-7; 7 bases agree with TRBD1. Trimming cost V 4 bases and J 0 bases; bases outside gene matches: 12. Per germline, CDR1 MGHRA and CDR2 YSYEKL. The CDR3 consists of 17 residues.